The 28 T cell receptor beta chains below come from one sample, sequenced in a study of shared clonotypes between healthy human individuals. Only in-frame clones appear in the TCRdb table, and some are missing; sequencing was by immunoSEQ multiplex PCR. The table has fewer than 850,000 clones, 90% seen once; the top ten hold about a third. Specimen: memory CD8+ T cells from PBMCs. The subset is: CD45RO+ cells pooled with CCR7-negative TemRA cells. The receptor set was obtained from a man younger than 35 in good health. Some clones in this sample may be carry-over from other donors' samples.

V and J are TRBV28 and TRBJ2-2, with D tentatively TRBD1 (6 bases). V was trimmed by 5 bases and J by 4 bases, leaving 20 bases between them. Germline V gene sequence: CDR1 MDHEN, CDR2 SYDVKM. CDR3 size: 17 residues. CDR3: CASSPSQGIVATGELFF. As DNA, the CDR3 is TGTGCCAGCAGTCCCTCCCAGGGGATCGTGGCCACCGGGGAGCTGTTTTTT.

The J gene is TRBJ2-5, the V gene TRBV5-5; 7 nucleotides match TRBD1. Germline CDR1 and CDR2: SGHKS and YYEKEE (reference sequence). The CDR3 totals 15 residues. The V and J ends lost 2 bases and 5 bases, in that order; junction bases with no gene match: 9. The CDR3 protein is CASSLTGVGIETQYF. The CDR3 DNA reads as TGTGCCAGCAGCTTAACAGGGGTCGGTATCGAGACCCAGTACTTC. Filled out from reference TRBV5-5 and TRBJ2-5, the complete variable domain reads DAGVTQSPTHLIKTRGQQVTLRCSPISGHKSVSWYQQVLGQGPQFIFQYYEKEERGRGNFPDRFSARQFPNYSSELNVNALLLGDSALYLCASSLTGVGIETQYFGPGTRLLVL.

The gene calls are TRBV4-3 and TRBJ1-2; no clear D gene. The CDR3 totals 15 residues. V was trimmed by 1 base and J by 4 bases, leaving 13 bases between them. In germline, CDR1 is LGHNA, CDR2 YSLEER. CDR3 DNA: TGCGCCAGCAGCCAAGGCACCGGGCCCTCCTATGGCTACACCTTC. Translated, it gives CASSQGTGPSYGYTF.

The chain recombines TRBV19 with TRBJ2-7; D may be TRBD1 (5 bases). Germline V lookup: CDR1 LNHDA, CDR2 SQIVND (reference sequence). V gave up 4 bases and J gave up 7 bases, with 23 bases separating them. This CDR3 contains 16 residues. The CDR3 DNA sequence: TGTGCCAGTAGTACCCGACAGTCCCTTGCCCTGGCAGAGCAGTACTTC. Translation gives CASSTRQSLALAEQYF.

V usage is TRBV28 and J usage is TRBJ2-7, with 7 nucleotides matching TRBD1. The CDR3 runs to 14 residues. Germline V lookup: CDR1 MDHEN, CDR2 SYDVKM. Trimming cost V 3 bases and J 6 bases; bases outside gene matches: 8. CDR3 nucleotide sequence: TGTGCCAGCAGTTTGATCTCACAGGGGTCCGAGCAGTACTTC. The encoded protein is CASSLISQGSEQYF. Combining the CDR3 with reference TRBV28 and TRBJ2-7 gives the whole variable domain DVKVTQSSRYLVKRTGEKVFLECVQDMDHENMFWYRQDPGLGLRLIYFSYDVKMKEKGDIPEGYSVSREKKERFSLILESASTNQTSMYLCASSLISQGSEQYFGPGTRLTVT.

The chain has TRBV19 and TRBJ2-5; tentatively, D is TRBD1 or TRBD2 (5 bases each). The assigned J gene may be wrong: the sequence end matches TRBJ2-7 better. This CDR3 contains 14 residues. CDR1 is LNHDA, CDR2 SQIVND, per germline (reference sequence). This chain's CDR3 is CASKYEGPSYEQYF. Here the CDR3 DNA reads TGTGCCAGTAAATATGAGGGGCCCTCCTACGAGCAGTACTTC.

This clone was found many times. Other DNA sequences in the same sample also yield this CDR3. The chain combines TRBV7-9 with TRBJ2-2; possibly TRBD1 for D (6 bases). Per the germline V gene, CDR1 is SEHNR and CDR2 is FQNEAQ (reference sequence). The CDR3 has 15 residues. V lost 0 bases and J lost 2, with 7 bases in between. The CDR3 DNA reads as TGTGCCAGCAGCTTAGCGGACAGAAACACCGGGGAGCTGTTTTTT. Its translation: CASSLADRNTGELFF.

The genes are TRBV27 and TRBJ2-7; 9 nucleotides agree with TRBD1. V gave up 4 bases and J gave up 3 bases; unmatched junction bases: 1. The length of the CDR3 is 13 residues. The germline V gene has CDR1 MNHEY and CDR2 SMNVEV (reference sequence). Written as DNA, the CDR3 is TGTGCCAGCAGTTGGGACAGGGACTACGAGCAGTACTTC. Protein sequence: CASSWDRDYEQYF.

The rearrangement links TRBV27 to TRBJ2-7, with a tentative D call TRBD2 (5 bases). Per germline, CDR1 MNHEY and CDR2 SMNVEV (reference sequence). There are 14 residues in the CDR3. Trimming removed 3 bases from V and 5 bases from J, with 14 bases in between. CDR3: CASSFGPLGDEQYF. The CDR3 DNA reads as TGTGCCAGCAGTTTTGGGCCCCTCGGGGACGAGCAGTACTTC.

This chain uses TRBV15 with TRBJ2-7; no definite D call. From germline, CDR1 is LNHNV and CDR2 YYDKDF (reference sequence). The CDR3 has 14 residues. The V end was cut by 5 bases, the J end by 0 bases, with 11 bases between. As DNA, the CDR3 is TGTGCCACCAGCGGTGGGGAAATCTCCTACGAGCAGTACTTC. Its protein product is CATSGGEISYEQYF.

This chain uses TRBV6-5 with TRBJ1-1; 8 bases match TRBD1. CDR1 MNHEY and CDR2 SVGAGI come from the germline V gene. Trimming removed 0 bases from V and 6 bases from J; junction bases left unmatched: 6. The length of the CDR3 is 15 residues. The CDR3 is CASSYSQGAGAEAFF. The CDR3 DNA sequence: TGTGCCAGCAGTTACTCGCAGGGGGCAGGCGCTGAAGCTTTCTTT.

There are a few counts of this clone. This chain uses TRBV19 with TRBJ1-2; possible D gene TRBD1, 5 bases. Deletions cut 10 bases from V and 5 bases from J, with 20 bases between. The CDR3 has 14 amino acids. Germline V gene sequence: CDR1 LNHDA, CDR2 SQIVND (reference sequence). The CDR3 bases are TGTGCCATCGCCTCGCCCGGGGACCCTTATGGCTACACCTTC. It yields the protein CAIASPGDPYGYTF.

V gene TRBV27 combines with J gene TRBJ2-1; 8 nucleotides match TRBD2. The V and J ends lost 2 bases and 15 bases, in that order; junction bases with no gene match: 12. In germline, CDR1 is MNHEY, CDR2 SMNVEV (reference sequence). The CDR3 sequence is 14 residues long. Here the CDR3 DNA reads TGTGCCAGCAGTTTAATCGGGACTAGTTCGAATCCGTTCTTC. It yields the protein CASSLIGTSSNPFF.

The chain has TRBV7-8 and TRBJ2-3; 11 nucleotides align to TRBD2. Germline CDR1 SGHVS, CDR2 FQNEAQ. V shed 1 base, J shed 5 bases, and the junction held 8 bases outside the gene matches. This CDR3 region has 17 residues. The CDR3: CASSLEFLAGGGDTQYF. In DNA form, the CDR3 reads TGTGCCAGCAGCTTAGAATTCCTAGCGGGAGGTGGAGATACGCAGTATTTT.

CDR3 DNA: TGTGCCAGCAGCCCCGGGGCAGGCTACGAGCAGTACTTC. This sequence encodes CASSPGAGYEQYF. The chain joins TRBV27 to TRBJ2-7; D could derive from TRBD1 or TRBD2 (5 bases each). The CDR3 spans 13 residues. CDR1 and CDR2 (germline): MNHEY, SMNVEV (reference sequence). Trimming shortened V by 6 bases and J by 3 bases, and 12 bases separated the two germline ends.

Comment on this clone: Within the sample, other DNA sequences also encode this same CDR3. CDR3 sequence: CASSLLGSQETQYF. CDR3 nucleotides: TGTGCCAGCAGTTTATTAGGCAGCCAAGAGACCCAGTACTTC. The chain uses TRBV27 and TRBJ2-5; D gene uncertain. Trimming stripped 1 base from V and 1 base from J, with 7 bases between. The CDR3 runs 14 residues. Germline assignment: CDR1 MNHEY and CDR2 SMNVEV (reference sequence).

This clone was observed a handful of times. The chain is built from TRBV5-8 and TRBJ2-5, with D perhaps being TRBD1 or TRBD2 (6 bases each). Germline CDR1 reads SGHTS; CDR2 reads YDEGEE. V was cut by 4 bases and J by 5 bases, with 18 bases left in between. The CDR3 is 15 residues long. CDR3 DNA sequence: TGTGCCAGCAGCCCCGGACAGACCGGAGGGGAGACCCAGTACTTC. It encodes CASSPGQTGGETQYF. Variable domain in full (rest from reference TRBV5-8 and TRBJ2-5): EAGVTQSPTHLIKTRGQQATLRCSPISGHTSVYWYQQALGLGLQFLLWYDEGEERNRGNFPPRFSGRQFPNYSSELNVNALELEDSALYLCASSPGQTGGETQYFGPGTRLLVL.

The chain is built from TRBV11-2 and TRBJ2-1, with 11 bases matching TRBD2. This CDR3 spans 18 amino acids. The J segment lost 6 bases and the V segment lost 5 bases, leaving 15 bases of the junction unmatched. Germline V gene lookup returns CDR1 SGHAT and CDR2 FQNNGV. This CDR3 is CASSPGTSGVRGFNEQFF. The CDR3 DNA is TGTGCCAGCAGCCCTGGGACTAGCGGCGTGCGGGGGTTCAATGAGCAGTTCTTC.

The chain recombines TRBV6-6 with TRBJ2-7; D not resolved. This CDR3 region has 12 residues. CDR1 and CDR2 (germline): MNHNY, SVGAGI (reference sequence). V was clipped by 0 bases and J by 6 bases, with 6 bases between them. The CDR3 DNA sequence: TGTGCCAGCAGTTACTCCTTATCCGAGCAGTACTTC. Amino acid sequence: CASSYSLSEQYF.

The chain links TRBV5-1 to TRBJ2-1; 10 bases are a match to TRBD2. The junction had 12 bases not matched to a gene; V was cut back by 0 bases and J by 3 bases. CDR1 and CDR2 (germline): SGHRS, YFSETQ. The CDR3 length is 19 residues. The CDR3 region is CASSLAILASGSGYNEQFF. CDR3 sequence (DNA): TGCGCCAGCAGCTTGGCCATTCTGGCTAGCGGGAGTGGCTACAATGAGCAGTTCTTC. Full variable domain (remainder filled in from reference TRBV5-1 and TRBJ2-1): KAGVTQTPRYLIKTRGQQVTLSCSPISGHRSVSWYQQTPGQGLQFLFEYFSETQRNKGNFPGRFSGRQFSNSRSEMNVSTLELGDSALYLCASSLAILASGSGYNEQFFGPGTRLTVL.

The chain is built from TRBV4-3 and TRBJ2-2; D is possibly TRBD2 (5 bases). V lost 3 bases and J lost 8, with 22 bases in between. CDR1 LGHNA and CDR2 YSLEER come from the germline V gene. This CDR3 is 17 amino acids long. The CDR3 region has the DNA TGCGCCAGCAGCCACCGACTGGCGGGTGGGAAGCTTGGGGAGCTGTTTTTT. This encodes CASSHRLAGGKLGELFF.

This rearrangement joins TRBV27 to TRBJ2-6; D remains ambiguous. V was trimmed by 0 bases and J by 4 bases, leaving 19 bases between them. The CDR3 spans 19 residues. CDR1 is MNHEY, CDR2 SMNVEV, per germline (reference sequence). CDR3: CASSLSVGIGDVGANVLTF. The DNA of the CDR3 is TGTGCCAGCAGTTTATCGGTTGGGATAGGTGACGTCGGGGCCAACGTCCTGACTTTC.

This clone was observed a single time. For the CDR3, the DNA is TGTGCCAGCAGCCAAGTCGCACAGTACTACGAGCAGTACTTC. This encodes CASSQVAQYYEQYF. The chain employs TRBV4-2 and TRBJ2-7; D not certain. This CDR3 is 14 amino acids long. Germline lookup yields CDR1 LGHNA and CDR2 YNFKEQ. Trimming pared 1 base from V and 3 bases from J, leaving 10 bases between.

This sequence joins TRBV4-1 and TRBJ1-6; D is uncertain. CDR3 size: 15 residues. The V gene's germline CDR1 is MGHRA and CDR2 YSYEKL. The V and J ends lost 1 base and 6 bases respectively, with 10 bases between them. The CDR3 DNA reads TGCGCCAGCAGCCAAGGGGTACTGGCTAATTCACCCCTCCACTTT. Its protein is CASSQGVLANSPLHF.

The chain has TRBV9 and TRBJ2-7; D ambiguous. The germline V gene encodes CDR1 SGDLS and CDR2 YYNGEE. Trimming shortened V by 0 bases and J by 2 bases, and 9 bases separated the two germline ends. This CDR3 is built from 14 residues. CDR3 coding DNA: TGTGCCAGCAGCGTAGCGCCGGATACCTACGAGCAGTACTTC. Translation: CASSVAPDTYEQYF.

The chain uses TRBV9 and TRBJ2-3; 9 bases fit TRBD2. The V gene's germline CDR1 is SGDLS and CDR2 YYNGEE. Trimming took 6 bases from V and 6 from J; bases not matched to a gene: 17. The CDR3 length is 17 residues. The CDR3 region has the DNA TGTGCCAGCAACAACGGGGCTAGCGGGACTCCCAGGGATACGCAGTATTTT. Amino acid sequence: CASNNGASGTPRDTQYF.

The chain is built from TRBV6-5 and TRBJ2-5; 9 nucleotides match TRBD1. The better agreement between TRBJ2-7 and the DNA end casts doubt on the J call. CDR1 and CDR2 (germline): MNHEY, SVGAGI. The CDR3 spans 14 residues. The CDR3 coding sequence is TGTGCCAGCAGTTTAAAGACAGGGGGAGACGAGCAGTACTTC. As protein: CASSLKTGGDEQYF.

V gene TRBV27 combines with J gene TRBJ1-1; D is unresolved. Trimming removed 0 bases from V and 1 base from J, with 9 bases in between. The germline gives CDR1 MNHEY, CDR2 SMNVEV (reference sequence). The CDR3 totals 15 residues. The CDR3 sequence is CASSLSFGGNTEAFF. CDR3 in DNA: TGTGCCAGCAGTTTATCGTTCGGAGGGAACACTGAAGCTTTCTTT.